Below are 22 T cell receptor beta chains sequenced from a single sample in a study of blood T cell repertoires in COVID-19. The repertoire was sequenced with immunoSEQ multiplex PCR; TCRdb's copy has only in-frame clones and lacks some. The sample has about 300,000 clones; 85% to 90% are singletons. The sequenced sample was PBMCs or T cells enriched from blood (not recorded which). The receptor source for this set is a man aged 25-45 years who had recovered from COVID-19.

This clone was found a few times. V usage is TRBV5-1 and J usage is TRBJ2-7; 9 bases line up with TRBD1. This CDR3 region has 18 residues. Germline V gives CDR1 SGHRS, CDR2 YFSETQ. V gave up 0 bases and J gave up 0 bases; unmatched junction bases: 10. CDR3 protein: CASSLGPTDRGLSYEQYF. The CDR3 region has the DNA TGCGCCAGCAGCTTGGGGCCTACGGACAGGGGCCTCTCCTACGAGCAGTACTTC. Based on the CDR3 plus reference TRBV5-1 and TRBJ2-7, the full variable domain is KAGVTQTPRYLIKTRGQQVTLSCSPISGHRSVSWYQQTPGQGLQFLFEYFSETQRNKGNFPGRFSGRQFSNSRSEMNVSTLELGDSALYLCASSLGPTDRGLSYEQYFGPGTRLTVT.

The rearrangement links TRBV7-2 to TRBJ2-7; the match to TRBD2 covers 12 bases. V was clipped by 1 base and J by 7 bases; unmatched bases: 8. The CDR3 consists of 16 residues. Germline V CDR1 and CDR2: SGHTA, FQGNSA. The CDR3, as DNA: TGTGCCAGCAGCTTAGGACTAGCGGGAGCCAGGGGGGAGCAGTACTTC. It encodes CASSLGLAGARGEQYF.

The J gene is TRBJ1-2, the V gene TRBV20-1; D uncertain. Trimming shortened V by 3 bases and J by 0 bases, and 8 bases separated the two germline ends. This CDR3 region has 13 residues. CDR1 and CDR2 from the germline V gene are DFQATT and SNEGSKA (reference sequence). Here the CDR3 DNA reads TGCAGTGCTAGTGTCCTAGCTAACTATGGCTACACCTTC. Translated: CSASVLANYGYTF.

This chain joins TRBV3-1 (or the pseudogene TRBV3-2) and TRBJ1-2; possible D gene TRBD1, 6 bases. Germline V gene data show CDR1 as LGHDT and CDR2 as YNNKEL (reference sequence). Trimming removed 4 bases from V and 6 bases from J, with 15 bases in between. The CDR3 totals 14 residues. This CDR3 reads CASSLTRTAHGYTF. In DNA form, the CDR3 reads TGTGCCAGCAGCCTGACCCGGACAGCCCATGGCTACACCTTC.

The V call is TRBV28, the J call TRBJ1-3; D perhaps matches TRBD1 (6 bases). Trimming removed 6 bases from V and 2 bases from J, with 11 bases in between. Germline CDR1 MDHEN, CDR2 SYDVKM. The CDR3 has 14 residues. CDR3 in amino acids: CASSPGTPGNTIYF. The DNA of the CDR3 is TGTGCCAGCAGCCCCGGGACACCTGGAAACACCATATATTTT. Full variable domain (missing parts from reference TRBV28 and TRBJ1-3): DVKVTQSSRYLVKRTGEKVFLECVQDMDHENMFWYRQDPGLGLRLIYFSYDVKMKEKGDIPEGYSVSREKKERFSLILESASTNQTSMYLCASSPGTPGNTIYFGEGSWLTVV.

J is TRBJ2-5 and V is TRBV27; 7 bases agree with TRBD2. V was clipped by 3 bases and J by 4 bases; unmatched bases: 5. CDR3 length: 14 amino acids. Germline CDR1 reads MNHEY; CDR2 reads SMNVEV (reference sequence). CDR3 coding DNA: TGTGCCAGCAGTTTTTCCGGGACTATAGAGACCCAGTACTTC. This translates into CASSFSGTIETQYF.

This chain links TRBV19 with TRBJ2-7, with TRBD1 identical over 8 bases. This CDR3 is 15 amino acids long. V shed 5 bases and J 4 bases; nucleotides not matched to a gene: 10. Germline V CDR1 and CDR2: LNHDA, SQIVND (reference sequence). CDR3 residues: CASSSAGTGLYEQYF. In nucleotides, the CDR3 is TGTGCCAGTAGTTCCGCCGGGACAGGCTTGTACGAGCAGTACTTC.

This clone was observed once. This rearrangement joins TRBV10-3 to TRBJ1-1; no clear D gene. Germline CDR1 ENHRY, CDR2 SYGVKD. This CDR3 is built from 13 residues. Between the trimmed V and J ends, which lost 10 bases and 3 bases, there was a span of 15 bases. The CDR3 bases are TGTGCCACGCGAGCGGGGTTGGACACTGAAGCTTTCTTT. It codes for CATRAGLDTEAFF.

The gene calls are TRBV27 and TRBJ2-1, with 14 bases that match TRBD2. V lost 5 bases and J lost 9; bases outside the gene matches: 9. This CDR3 has 16 amino acids. Germline V lookup: CDR1 MNHEY, CDR2 SMNVEV (reference sequence). DNA for the CDR3: TGTGCCAGCAGTCCCGGGACTAGCGGGAGAAGGAGTGAGCAGTTCTTC. This codes for CASSPGTSGRRSEQFF.

The chain employs TRBV5-4 and TRBJ2-3; TRBD2 agrees at 12 bases. This CDR3 has 17 residues. Trimming at V came to 2 bases and at J to 2 bases, leaving 6 bases not matched to a gene. The germline CDR1 and CDR2 sequences are SGHNT and YYREEE (reference sequence). The CDR3 DNA is TGTGCCAGCAGCTTACGGCTAGCGGGAGGGGCCACAGATACGCAGTATTTT. It encodes CASSLRLAGGATDTQYF.

This clone came up a few times. The gene calls are TRBV5-1 and TRBJ1-6; perhaps TRBD1 as D (5 bases). The CDR3 length is 15 residues. V lost 0 bases and J lost 7, with 11 bases in between. Germline lookup yields CDR1 SGHRS and CDR2 YFSETQ. The CDR3 loop is CASSLVEGLNSPLHF. The CDR3 DNA reads as TGCGCCAGCAGCTTGGTAGAGGGACTAAATTCACCCCTCCACTTT.

J is TRBJ2-7 and V is TRBV5-6; the D gene is possibly TRBD1 (5 bases). Deletions cut 5 bases from V and 0 bases from J, with 24 bases between. Germline V gives CDR1 SGHDT, CDR2 YYEEEE. This CDR3 is 18 amino acids long. The CDR3 region is CASSNLRKSYRSSYEQYF. CDR3 coding DNA: TGTGCCAGCAGTAACCTGAGAAAGTCTTACAGGAGCTCCTACGAGCAGTACTTC.

V and J are TRBV27 and TRBJ2-3; 8 nucleotides match TRBD2. The CDR3 loop spans 16 amino acids. Per germline, CDR1 MNHEY and CDR2 SMNVEV (reference sequence). J was trimmed by 6 bases and V by 5 bases; bases with no gene match: 13. The CDR3 here is CASSPNRGGQWDTQYF. The CDR3, as DNA: TGTGCCAGCAGTCCCAACCGGGGGGGCCAGTGGGATACGCAGTATTTT.

The chain carries TRBV19 and TRBJ1-6, with a tentative D call TRBD1 (5 bases). The germline V gene has CDR1 LNHDA and CDR2 SQIVND (reference sequence). V shed 4 bases and J shed 11 bases, with 9 bases lying between them. The CDR3 extends over 12 amino acids. The CDR3 nucleotides read TGTGCCAGTAGTACGCGGGGCCCACCCCTCCACTTT. The encoded protein is CASSTRGPPLHF.

There are a few counts of this clone. This chain's CDR3 is CASSLGGRVNQPQHF. CDR3 DNA: TGTGCCAGCAGCTTAGGGGGCAGGGTAAATCAGCCCCAGCATTTT. The V call is TRBV11-2, the J call TRBJ1-5, with D possibly matching TRBD1 (5 bases). Per the germline V gene, CDR1 is SGHAT and CDR2 is FQNNGV. V shed 1 base and J shed 4 bases, with 11 bases lying between them. The CDR3 length is 15 residues.

V is TRBV12-5 and J is TRBJ2-7, with 11 bases lining up with TRBD2. V dropped 1 base and J dropped 4; count of bases not matched to a gene: 6. Germline CDR1 is LGHNT and CDR2 is FRNRAP. The CDR3 extends over 16 amino acids. The CDR3 DNA sequence: TGTGCTAGTGGTTTGGCTCTAGCGGGGGGAACATACGAGCAGTACTTC. Translation gives CASGLALAGGTYEQYF.

The genes are TRBV6-5 and TRBJ2-7; 9 bases fit TRBD2. Germline V gene sequence: CDR1 MNHEY, CDR2 SVGAGI. The trim removed 6 bases at V and 4 bases at J, leaving 10 bases unmatched. This CDR3 region has 15 residues. The chain's CDR3 is CASRRPSGNNYEQYF. CDR3 nucleotides: TGTGCCAGCAGACGACCTAGCGGGAATAATTACGAGCAGTACTTC.

The rearrangement joins TRBV29-1 to TRBJ2-1; TRBD2 matches at 9 bases. CDR3 length: 13 amino acids. Trimming cost V 5 bases and J 4 bases; bases outside gene matches: 3. Germline lookup yields CDR1 SQVTM and CDR2 ANQGSEA. This CDR3 is CSVPAGGYNEQFF. The CDR3 DNA sequence: TGCAGCGTTCCGGCGGGGGGGTACAATGAGCAGTTCTTC.

The CDR3 DNA sequence: TGTGCCAGCAGTGTAAAACTGAAGAGCTCTGGAAACACCATATATTTT. Protein sequence: CASSVKLKSSGNTIYF. This chain uses TRBV6-4 with TRBJ1-3; the D is unclear. V was clipped by 4 bases and J by 0 bases, with 13 bases between them. The CDR3 is made up of 16 amino acids. Germline lookup yields CDR1 MRHNA and CDR2 SNTAGT.

The V and J genes are TRBV7-2 and TRBJ1-2; tentative D call: TRBD1 (5 bases). V was clipped by 4 bases and J by 4 bases, with 22 bases between them. This CDR3 contains 17 residues. Germline values: CDR1 SGHTA, CDR2 FQGNSA. DNA of the CDR3: TGTGCCAGCAGCTCCGTCGGGAGACAGCCTGACTCCTATGGCTACACCTTC. It encodes CASSSVGRQPDSYGYTF.

A remark on this clone: The same CDR3 is also encoded by other DNA sequences in this sample. V is TRBV7-9 and J is TRBJ1-1, with a possible D match to TRBD1 (5 bases). Between the trimmed V and J ends, which lost 0 bases and 0 bases, there was a span of 5 bases. This CDR3 contains 14 residues. CDR1 and CDR2 (germline): SEHNR, FQNEAQ (reference sequence). The CDR3 region is CASSLAGVNTEAFF. CDR3 nucleotides: TGTGCCAGCAGCTTAGCAGGGGTGAACACTGAAGCTTTCTTT. The full variable domain, completed using reference TRBV7-9 and TRBJ1-1, is DTGVSQNPRHKITKRGQNVTFRCDPISEHNRLYWYRQTLGQGPEFLTYFQNEAQLEKSRLLSDRFSAERPKGSFSTLEIQRTEQGDSAMYLCASSLAGVNTEAFFGQGTRLTVV.

The chain links TRBV18 to TRBJ1-5; 8 bases line up with TRBD1. The length of the CDR3 is 16 residues. With V trimmed by 3 bases and J by 5 bases, 9 bases remained unmatched. CDR1 is KGHSH, CDR2 LQKENI, per germline. The CDR3 loop reads CASSPARGTGYQPQHF. In DNA, the CDR3 is TGTGCCAGCTCACCCGCCAGGGGGACAGGATATCAGCCCCAGCATTTT.